The T cell receptor (beta chain) under discussion was sequenced for a study of T cells in Graves' hyperthyroidism and ophthalmopathy. This clonotype was found many times. From RNA transcripts, TCR beta CDR3 regions were amplified. When the TCR CDR3 underwent first-round RT-PCR, the HTBI primer set was used. MiXCR, applied by TCRdb to the multiplex PCR reads, yields one record per CDR3 protein. The sample consists of 400,000 to 600,000 distinct CDR3 sequences, less than 25% of them appearing once. This receptor was taken from a man younger than 35 with Graves' hyperthyroidism. The specimen was blood.

The CDR3 region is CASSQDVGGGETQYF. The DNA of the CDR3 is TGCGCCAGCAGCCAAGATGTCGGGGGCGGGGAGACCCAGTACTTC. The chain couples TRBV4-1 to TRBJ2-5, with D possibly called TRBD1 or TRBD2 (6 bases each). CDR3 length equals 15 residues. Germline loops: CDR1 MGHRA, CDR2 YSYEKL. Between the trimmed V and J ends, which lost 0 bases and 5 bases, there was a span of 13 bases.